A single sample is the source of the 9 T cell receptor beta chains below, sequenced in a study of cytomegalovirus exposure and HLA in healthy donors. 13 Jbeta primers and 60 Vbeta primers were used for the PCR. Sequencing was performed with immunoSEQ multiplex PCR; in TCRdb, only in-frame clones are kept and a portion is missing. The sample has about 150,000 clones, 60% to 80% seen once. The specimen sequenced was PBMCs. The receptors here all came from a male donor in good health and CMV-seronegative.

The chain recombines TRBV9 with TRBJ2-3, with D possibly being TRBD2 (5 bases). The CDR3 is 15 residues long. The germline gives CDR1 SGDLS, CDR2 YYNGEE. The V end was cut by 4 bases, the J end by 0 bases, with 12 bases between. The CDR3 nucleotides read TGTGCCAGCAGCCCCTCAGAGGGCAGCACAGATACGCAGTATTTT. Translation gives CASSPSEGSTDTQYF.

This chain connects TRBV9 to TRBJ2-5, with TRBD1 as a possible D gene (6 bases). The CDR3 contains 14 residues. Germline V CDR1 and CDR2: SGDLS, YYNGEE. Trimming took off 0 bases at V and 5 bases at J, with 11 bases between the two ends. The CDR3 is CASSVEQGPETQYF. DNA for the CDR3: TGTGCCAGCAGCGTAGAGCAGGGGCCGGAGACCCAGTACTTC.

The chain uses TRBV19 and TRBJ1-5, with D possibly matching TRBD1 (5 bases). The CDR3 contains 16 residues. Germline CDR1 and CDR2: LNHDA and SQIVND (reference sequence). Deletions cut 3 bases from V and 1 base from J, with 13 bases between. CDR3 in amino acids: CASSIVGAGSNQPQHF. CDR3 bases: TGTGCCAGTAGTATTGTAGGGGCCGGGAGCAATCAGCCCCAGCATTTT.

This chain uses TRBV7-9 with TRBJ2-1, with a weak D call TRBD2 (7 bases). Per the germline V gene, CDR1 is SEHNR and CDR2 is FQNEAQ (reference sequence). Trimming left V 6 bases short and J 5 bases short, with 14 bases between. This CDR3 region has 14 residues. CDR3 residues: CASRGGAVDNEQFF. CDR3 nucleotides: TGTGCCAGCAGAGGGGGGGCCGTCGACAATGAGCAGTTCTTC.

V and J are TRBV27 and TRBJ2-1; 7 bases align to TRBD1. With V trimmed by 2 bases and J by 9 bases, 4 bases remained unmatched. The CDR3 loop spans 13 amino acids. Germline lookup yields CDR1 MNHEY and CDR2 SMNVEV (reference sequence). For the CDR3, the DNA is TGTGCCAGCAGTTTAGGACAGGTCCTTGAGCAGTTCTTC. It yields the protein CASSLGQVLEQFF.

The V call is TRBV7-9, the J call TRBJ2-3, with TRBD1 matching 7 bases. Germline CDR1 and CDR2: SEHNR and FQNEAQ (reference sequence). With V trimmed by 5 bases and J by 8 bases, 16 bases remained unmatched. The CDR3 contains 16 residues. The CDR3 DNA reads as TGTGCCAGCAGCCTCGTGTCGGACAGGTCCCGCGGTACGCAGTATTTT. It translates to CASSLVSDRSRGTQYF. The whole variable domain, remainder taken from reference TRBV7-9 and TRBJ2-3, is DTGVSQNPRHKITKRGQNVTFRCDPISEHNRLYWYRQTLGQGPEFLTYFQNEAQLEKSRLLSDRFSAERPKGSFSTLEIQRTEQGDSAMYLCASSLVSDRSRGTQYFGPGTRLTVL.

The genes are TRBV18 and TRBJ1-5, with D unclear. The V end was cut by 2 bases, the J end by 3 bases, with 5 bases between. Germline CDR1 reads KGHSH; CDR2 reads LQKENI. The CDR3 sequence is 13 residues long. The CDR3 loop is CASSPGFNQPQHF. DNA for the CDR3: TGTGCCAGCTCACCAGGCTTCAATCAGCCCCAGCATTTT.

The chain uses TRBV6-6 and TRBJ1-5; TRBD1 matches at 11 bases. V lost 6 bases, J lost 4 bases, and 5 bases stayed unmatched. This CDR3 is built from 15 residues. Germline assignment: CDR1 MNHNY and CDR2 SVGAGI (reference sequence). CDR3 amino acids: CASSPRDRGNQPQHF. In nucleotides, the CDR3 is TGTGCCAGCAGCCCCCGGGACAGGGGGAATCAGCCCCAGCATTTT.

The chain couples TRBV7-9 to TRBJ1-4, with 11 bases identical to TRBD1. The CDR3 loop spans 18 amino acids. The germline CDR1 and CDR2 sequences are SEHNR and FQNEAQ (reference sequence). With 4 bases clipped from V and 7 bases from J, the junction kept 14 bases outside the gene matches. This CDR3 reads CASSSPPGQGVIGEKLFF. The DNA for the CDR3 is TGTGCCAGCAGCTCACCACCGGGACAGGGGGTCATAGGTGAAAAACTGTTTTTT.